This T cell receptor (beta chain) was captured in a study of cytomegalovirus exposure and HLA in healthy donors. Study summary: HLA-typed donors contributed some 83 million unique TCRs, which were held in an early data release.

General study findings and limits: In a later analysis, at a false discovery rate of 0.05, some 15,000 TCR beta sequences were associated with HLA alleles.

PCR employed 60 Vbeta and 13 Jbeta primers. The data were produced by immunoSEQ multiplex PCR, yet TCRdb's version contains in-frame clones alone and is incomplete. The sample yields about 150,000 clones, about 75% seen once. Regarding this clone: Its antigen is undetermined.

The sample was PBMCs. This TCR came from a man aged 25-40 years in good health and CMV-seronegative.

The CDR3 DNA reads TGTGCCAGCCGACGGACTAGCGGGAATTACGAGCAGTACTTC. It translates to CASRRTSGNYEQYF. J is TRBJ2-7 and V is TRBV6-1; 12 bases are shared with TRBD2. CDR3 size: 14 residues. Germline CDR1 MNHNS, CDR2 SASEGT. Trimming cost V 8 bases and J 4 bases; bases outside gene matches: 6.